This T cell receptor (beta chain) is from a study of blood T cell repertoires in COVID-19. Overall study context: Samples came from the United States, Italy and Spain, spanning acute and convalescent COVID-19.

V lost 3 bases, J lost 6 bases, and 8 bases stayed unmatched. Germline values: CDR1 SGDLS, CDR2 YYNGEE. CDR3 size: 15 residues. The data were produced by immunoSEQ multiplex PCR, yet TCRdb's version contains in-frame clones alone and is incomplete. Of tens of thousands of clones in the sample, roughly 86% were seen once. This chain connects TRBV9 to TRBJ1-5, with TRBD1 identical over 8 bases. The sequence derives from a man between 50 and 59 years old with active COVID-19. Material: peripheral blood. CDR3 residues: CASSASSGGGQPQHF. The DNA of the CDR3 is TGTGCCAGCAGCGCCTCCTCAGGGGGCGGTCAGCCCCAGCATTTT.